This note documents a single T cell receptor (beta chain) sequence. This table comes from immunoSEQ multiplex PCR, and its TCRdb copy is limited to in-frame clones, with some not included. The sample lists some 87,000 clones, roughly 90% occurring once. This entry comes from a study of blood T cell repertoires in COVID-19. CDR3 length equals 15 residues. The ends were cut back, 2 bases at V and 0 bases at J, with 8 bases in the middle. The germline V gene encodes CDR1 SGHRS and CDR2 YFSETQ. The sequencing input was peripheral blood. This receptor was taken from a human donor with COVID-19, enrolled during active disease. The donor label of this sample is uncertain. The V gene is TRBV5-1, the J gene TRBJ1-4; D is ambiguous. Written as DNA, the CDR3 is TGCGCCAGCAGCTTTGGGGAGGCAACTAATGAAAAACTGTTTTTT. It translates to CASSFGEATNEKLFF.